This entry lists 9 T cell receptor beta chains sequenced from one sample in a study of PD-1 blockade in mismatch repair-deficient tumors. Using immunoSEQ multiplex PCR, the repertoire was profiled, and TCRdb retains in-frame clones only, with some absent. Among some 120,000 clones, around 87% were seen once, and the ten largest hold roughly 13%. The sample consisted of peripheral blood, taken 44 weeks after starting pembrolizumab. These TCRs come from an adult with mismatch repair-deficient cancer.

This clone was recorded only once. This chain joins TRBV10-2 and TRBJ1-5, with a possible D match to TRBD1 (6 bases). V was pared by 10 bases and J by 0 bases, with 22 bases between. CDR3 length equals 17 residues. CDR1 is WSHSY, CDR2 SAAADI, per germline. This CDR3 reads CATSGAGSLYSNQPQHF. The CDR3 region has the DNA TGCGCCACCTCGGGGGCAGGGAGCCTATATAGCAATCAGCCCCAGCATTTT.

The table lists this clone with a count of one. The chain is built from TRBV5-4 and TRBJ1-5; D is ambiguous. CDR3 length equals 12 residues. The germline V gene encodes CDR1 SGHNT and CDR2 YYREEE (reference sequence). The V gene lost 0 bases and the J gene lost 9 bases, with 7 bases spanning the gap. The CDR3 nucleotides read TGTGCCAGCAGCTTGGAGACCGGGCCCCAGCATTTT. It translates to CASSLETGPQHF. The variable domain in full, completed from reference TRBV5-4 and TRBJ1-5, reads ETGVTQSPTHLIKTRGQQVTLRCSSQSGHNTVSWYQQALGQGPQFIFQYYREEENGRGNFPPRFSGLQFPNYSSELNVNALELDDSALYLCASSLETGPQHFGDGTRLSIL.

This chain links TRBV6-1 with TRBJ1-5, with a tentative D call TRBD1 (5 bases). The CDR3 has 17 residues. Germline assignment: CDR1 MNHNS and CDR2 SASEGT. The V end was cut by 2 bases, the J end by 0 bases, with 14 bases between. This CDR3 is CASSERGSTYSNQPQHF. The CDR3 bases are TGTGCCAGCAGTGAAAGGGGCAGTACCTATAGCAATCAGCCCCAGCATTTT.

The V call is TRBV6-4, the J call TRBJ2-5; TRBD2 matches at 11 bases. Judging by the DNA end, TRBJ2-7 fits better; the J call may be wrong. Germline V gives CDR1 MRHNA, CDR2 SNTAGT. The CDR3 is 15 amino acids. The CDR3 DNA sequence: TGTGCCAGCAGTGAACTAGCGGGGGTCCCCTACGAGCAGTACTTC. Its translation: CASSELAGVPYEQYF.

This clone was observed once. The gene calls are TRBV5-6 and TRBJ2-1; D is uncertain. V lost 1 base and J 0 bases, leaving 8 bases between the germline ends. CDR1 and CDR2 (germline): SGHDT, YYEEEE. The CDR3 has 15 residues. The CDR3 DNA sequence: TGTGCCAGCAGCTTGTCTGGATACTCCTACAATGAGCAGTTCTTC. Its translation: CASSLSGYSYNEQFF.

This clone was observed a handful of times. The V call is TRBV4-2, the J call TRBJ2-7, with TRBD2 matching 7 bases. This CDR3 is 14 amino acids long. The germline V gene encodes CDR1 LGHNA and CDR2 YNFKEQ. The trim removed 6 bases at V and 5 bases at J, leaving 10 bases unmatched. The CDR3 spells CASRSARLADEQYF. The CDR3 nucleotides are TGTGCCAGCAGATCCGCCCGACTAGCCGACGAGCAGTACTTC.

The chain carries TRBV4-1 and TRBJ1-1, with D unresolved. Trimming stripped 1 base from V and 4 bases from J, with 7 bases between. Germline CDR1 and CDR2: MGHRA and YSYEKL. The CDR3 runs 13 residues. The DNA of the CDR3 is TGCGCCAGCAGCCAAGCAAGCTCCACTGAAGCTTTCTTT. Translation: CASSQASSTEAFF.

The rearrangement uses TRBV5-4 and TRBJ2-3; 9 bases agree with TRBD2. CDR3 size: 17 residues. The junction had 11 bases not matched to a gene; V was cut back by 0 bases and J by 6 bases. Germline V gene sequence: CDR1 SGHNT, CDR2 YYREEE (reference sequence). As DNA, the CDR3 is TGTGCCAGCAGCTTGGCGGGACTAGCAGCCAATATGGATACGCAGTATTTT. It is translated as CASSLAGLAANMDTQYF.

The V call is TRBV10-2, the J call TRBJ2-1, with 10 bases lining up with TRBD2. Germline CDR1 is WSHSY and CDR2 is SAAADI. The length of the CDR3 is 17 residues. V shed 3 bases, J shed 5 bases, and the junction held 10 bases outside the gene matches. This CDR3 reads CASSDPASGRRDNEQFF. For the CDR3, the DNA is TGCGCCAGCAGTGACCCTGCTAGCGGGAGACGGGACAATGAGCAGTTCTTC.